This TCR beta chain comes out of a study of Ad26.COV2.S vaccination and SARS-CoV-2 variants. The study, taken as a whole, reports: After vaccination, substantial breadth of spike-specific CD8+ and CD4+ responses was reported.

Clones were read by immunoSEQ multiplex PCR, and TCRdb kept only the in-frame ones, dropping some. The repertoire has around 450,000 clones, 80% to 95% of them found once; the top ten carry 9% to 15%. Treatment specified: 15 to 20 received Ad26.COV2.S at low or high dose, single or two shots; 5 received placebo; per-sample allocation not given. Specimens were obtained on day 63 following the first vaccine or placebo injection. For this clone: What it recognizes is unknown.

The material sequenced was peripheral blood, taken in a trial of Ad26.COV2.S vaccine versus placebo. The clonotype comes from a person between 18 and 60 years old who received the Ad26.COV2.S COVID-19 vaccine or a placebo.

CDR3 DNA sequence: TGTGCCAGCAGTGAATTAGCGGGAGCCTCCTACGAGCAGTACTTC. This codes for CASSELAGASYEQYF. This sequence joins TRBV25-1 and TRBJ2-7; TRBD2 matches 9 bases. Germline loops: CDR1 MGHDK, CDR2 SYGVNS. J was trimmed by 0 bases and V by 1 base; bases with no gene match: 1. This CDR3 has 15 amino acids.